This T cell receptor (beta chain) was recorded in a study of response to subunit inactivated influenza vaccine. Study outcomes and limitations: The authors proposed limited new T cell recruitment per seasonal influenza vaccination.

Each CDR3 protein is one row after TCRdb ran MiXCR on the RT-PCR reads. Among just over 300,000 distinct CDR3 sequences listed, roughly 20% were seen once. The CDR3 is 15 amino acids. Per germline, CDR1 SGHDT and CDR2 YYEEEE. In regard to this clonotype: The target antigen is unknown. One end of the junction does not line up with germline, which may come from a read error.

V usage is TRBV5-6 and J usage is TRBJ1-5; 7 positions agree with TRBD1. The source is a man between 50 and 70 years old who received an inactivated influenza vaccine. Sequenced here: PBMCs from blood, sampled roughly 20 months after vaccination. The CDR3 DNA is TGTGTCAGCAGCTTGACAGGGCATAGCAATCAGCCCCAGCATTTT. Amino acid sequence: CVSSLTGHSNQPQHF.